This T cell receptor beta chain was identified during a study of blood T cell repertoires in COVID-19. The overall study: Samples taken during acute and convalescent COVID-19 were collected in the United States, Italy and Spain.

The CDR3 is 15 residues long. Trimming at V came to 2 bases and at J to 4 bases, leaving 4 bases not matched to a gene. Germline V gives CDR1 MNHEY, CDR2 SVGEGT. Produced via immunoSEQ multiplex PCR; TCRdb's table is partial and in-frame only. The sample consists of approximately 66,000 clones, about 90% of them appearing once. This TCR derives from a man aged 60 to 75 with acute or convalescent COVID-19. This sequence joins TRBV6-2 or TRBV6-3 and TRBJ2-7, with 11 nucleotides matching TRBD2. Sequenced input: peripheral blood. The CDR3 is CASSYGTSGNYEQYF. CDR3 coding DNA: TGTGCCAGCAGTTACGGGACTAGCGGTAATTACGAGCAGTACTTC.